These 5 T cell receptor beta chains came from one sample sequenced in a study of cytomegalovirus exposure and HLA in healthy donors (dated by TCRdb to 2015 to 2018). Receptor amplification or capture employed the immunoSEQ multiplex PCR assay. For the multiplex PCR, a mixture combining 60 forward primers for TCR Vbeta segments and 13 reverse primers for TCR Jbeta segments was used. TCRdb took this table from immuneACCESS and kept in-frame rearrangements with V and J called. Such tables lack part of the clones; where checked against another copy, unresolved V genes explain under half of the gap, and the rest is unexplained. The sample table contains under 150,000 clones; only one count was recorded for 76% of them. The top ten constitute under 2% of the sample. What was sequenced was PBMCs. These receptors were taken from a woman aged 40-49 years in good health and CMV-seronegative.

J is TRBJ1-5 and V is TRBV5-1; no reliable D call. V lost 10 bases, J lost 4 bases, and 18 bases lay in between. This CDR3 has 14 amino acids. Germline CDR1 is SGHRS and CDR2 is YFSETQ. CDR3 sequence: CASAAADLNQPQHF. In nucleotides, the CDR3 is TGCGCCTCAGCGGCGGCCGATCTTAATCAGCCCCAGCATTTT.

The rearrangement links TRBV6-5 to TRBJ1-2, with D perhaps matching TRBD1 (5 bases). Germline loops: CDR1 MNHEY, CDR2 SVGAGI. Trimming took 0 bases from V and 4 from J, leaving 9 bases between them. The CDR3 length is 14 residues. CDR3 bases: TGTGCCAGCAGTTACTCGGCCCAGGGCTATGGCTACACCTTC. Its translation: CASSYSAQGYGYTF.

The CDR3 is CASSELAGFGEQYF. The DNA for the CDR3 is TGTGCCAGCAGTGAACTAGCGGGATTCGGCGAGCAGTACTTC. The chain joins TRBV2 to TRBJ2-7; 9 bases are shared with TRBD2. The ends lost 2 bases at V and 6 bases at J; junction bases unmatched: 5. CDR1 is SNHLY, CDR2 FYNNEI, per germline. The CDR3 has 14 residues. Together with reference TRBV2 and TRBJ2-7, the CDR3 gives the full variable domain: EPEVTQTPSHQVTQMGQEVILRCVPISNHLYFYWYRQILGQKVEFLVSFYNNEISEKSEIFDDQFSVERPDGSNFTLKIRSTKLEDSAMYFCASSELAGFGEQYFGPGTRLTVT.

This clone turned up a few times. This sequence joins TRBV7-9 and TRBJ1-1; tentatively, D is TRBD1 (6 bases). The CDR3 spans 14 residues. The germline V gene encodes CDR1 SEHNR and CDR2 FQNEAQ (reference sequence). V lost 1 base to trimming and J lost 8 bases, with 14 bases between them. The CDR3 coding sequence is TGTGCCAGCAGCTTAGGTCTTCAGGGGTGGGAAGCTTTCTTT. Protein: CASSLGLQGWEAFF.

The CDR3 nucleotides read TGTGCCAGCAGCTCGACCCCGGGACTAGCTCGTGAGCAGTTCTTC. Translation: CASSSTPGLAREQFF. This chain joins TRBV9 and TRBJ2-1; 9 bases align to TRBD2. This CDR3 has 15 residues. CDR1 is SGDLS, CDR2 YYNGEE, per germline. Trimming removed 4 bases from V and 9 bases from J; junction bases left unmatched: 11.